These T cell receptor beta chains were read from a single sample in a study of OX40 agonist ivuxolimab in advanced cancers. TCRdb keeps only in-frame clones here, not all; method: immunoSEQ multiplex PCR. The data show 95,000 to 110,000 clones, under 95% seen once. The sequenced sample was CD4+ or CD8+ T cells sorted from blood, obtained in a trial of the OX40 agonist ivuxolimab. The receptors stem from an adult with an advanced solid tumor such as melanoma, head and neck, liver or kidney cancer. CDR3s leave out the opening cysteine and the closing phenylalanine or tryptophan.

>TRBV5-6
ASSRDRGTNYGYT
>TRBV28
ASRPGTGADEQF
>TRBV28
ASSYPDGYNEQF
>TRBV5-1
ASSWGTGGGNTEAF
>TRBV19
ASSIDLERGHNEQF
>TRBV2
ASRLQGSNTEAF
>TRBV7-3
ASSSGLAGPTDTQY
>TRBV9
ASGNLGSTDTQY
>TRBV5-4
ASSETSGSLDEQY
>TRBV7-3
ASSREPPSADTQY
>TRBV4-1
ASSQRVDGGLPQH
>TRBV18
ASSPVGLNEQY
>TRBV28
ASSLRQGEMNTEAF
>TRBV11-2
ASSSLGGFSYEQY
>TRBV19
ASSIGPNPLYEQY
>TRBV27
ASSQSSGANVLT
>TRBV7-3
ASSQDRSSPQH
>TRBV18
ASSPPGLAGDEQY
>TRBV19
ASNADRGSSNQPQH
>TRBV2
ASSPGEQY
>TRBV4-2
ASSQEGSSYNEQF
>TRBV5-1
ASSLSDSYTGELF
>TRBV30
AWKSPGKNIQY
>TRBV28
ASSLPGRANYGYT
>TRBV20-1
SALSEVAQY
>TRBV10-3
AISVTNEQF
>TRBV7-2
ASSLTAWNEQF
>TRBV6-6
ASTMGNLNTEAF
>TRBV7-3
ASSSGTGVGEQY
>TRBV18
ASLGRSRDTQY
>TRBV5-1
ASSLMGQDDTEAF
>TRBV6-6
ASSLQLGDYGYT
>TRBV5-4
ASSPGEGTYNEQF
>TRBV9
ASSLGGVEGEKLF
>TRBV11-2
ASNPGQGNTEAF
>TRBV12-5
ASGLGTGLLYT
>TRBV7-9
ASSFEGSGNTIY
>TRBV4-1
ASSQDSPGNNEQF
>TRBV5-1
ASSLGTGTYYGYT
>TRBV7-3
ASSGVKGSVDTQY
>TRBV28
ASSETGGSGYT
>TRBV6-5
ASRRKRERAYEQY
>TRBV28
ASSFPFEFYEQY
>TRBV6-6
ASSYRTGLTEAF
>TRBV27
ASSFRTGGLNGAF
>TRBV5-1
ASSLVGRYEQY
>TRBV28
ASSPRTGMVETQY
>TRBV11-3
ASSLDSSNTEAF
>TRBV6-5
ASRGGQRNTEAF
>TRBV10-1
ASLQGPETQY
>TRBV7-9
ASSSISGQRAGNTIY
>TRBV7-3
ASSQSPRPGGASTDTQY
>TRBV5-1
ASSLSGADTIY
>TRBV4-1
ASSRGQGGILGPGNTIY
>TRBV30
ASRWHVGGTEAF